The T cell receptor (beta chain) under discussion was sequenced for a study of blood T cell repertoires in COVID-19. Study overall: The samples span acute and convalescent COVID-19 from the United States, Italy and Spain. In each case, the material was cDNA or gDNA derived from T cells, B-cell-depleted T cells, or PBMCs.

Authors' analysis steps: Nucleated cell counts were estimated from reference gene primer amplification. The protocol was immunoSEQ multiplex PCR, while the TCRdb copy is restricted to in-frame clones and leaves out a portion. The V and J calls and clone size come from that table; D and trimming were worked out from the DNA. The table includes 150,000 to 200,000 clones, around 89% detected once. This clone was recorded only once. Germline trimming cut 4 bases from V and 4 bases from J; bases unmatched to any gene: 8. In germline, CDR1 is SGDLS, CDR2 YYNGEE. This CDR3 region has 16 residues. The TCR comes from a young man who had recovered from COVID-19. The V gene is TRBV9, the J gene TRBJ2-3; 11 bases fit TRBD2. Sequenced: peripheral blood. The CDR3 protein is CASSSDSGRAADTQYF. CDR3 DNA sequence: TGTGCCAGCAGCTCCGATAGCGGGAGGGCAGCAGATACGCAGTATTTT.